One and the same sample provided the 19 T cell receptor beta chains below, sequenced in a study of cytomegalovirus exposure and HLA in healthy donors. The primer mix had 60 Vbeta and 13 Jbeta primers. Data came from immunoSEQ multiplex PCR; TCRdb stores just in-frame clones and leaves some out. The sample includes about 100,000 clones, around four fifths of them seen just once. Sequencing was done on a sample of PBMCs. The origin of the receptors is a man younger than 45 in good health and CMV-seronegative.

The J gene is TRBJ2-1, the V gene TRBV7-9, with D unclear. Trimming stripped 1 base from V and 10 bases from J, with 11 bases between. Germline V CDR1 and CDR2: SEHNR, FQNEAQ (reference sequence). CDR3 length: 13 amino acids. The CDR3 bases are TGTGCCAGCAGCTTAGGAGGTGGGTTAGAGCAGTTCTTC. Its protein is CASSLGGGLEQFF.

This clone showed up just a few times. The chain links TRBV10-1 to TRBJ2-2, with a tentative D call TRBD1 (5 bases). The V gene lost 6 bases and the J gene lost 6 bases, with 14 bases spanning the gap. There are 14 residues in the CDR3. Germline CDR1 reads WNHNN; CDR2 reads SYGVQD (reference sequence). The CDR3 sequence: CASSQGSYAGELFF. DNA for the CDR3: TGCGCCAGCAGCCAGGGTTCTTACGCCGGGGAGCTGTTTTTT.

This chain connects TRBV6-1 to TRBJ1-1; D is ambiguous. V was clipped by 3 bases and J by 0 bases, with 11 bases between them. Germline CDR1 reads MNHNS; CDR2 reads SASEGT. The CDR3 sequence is 15 residues long. Here the CDR3 reads CASSDSPFMNTEAFF. In DNA, the CDR3 is TGTGCCAGCAGTGATTCCCCTTTTATGAACACTGAAGCTTTCTTT.

This chain joins TRBV19 and TRBJ2-3; 8 bases align to TRBD1. The ends lost 3 bases at V and 0 bases at J; junction bases unmatched: 2. There are 15 residues in the CDR3. Germline assignment: CDR1 LNHDA and CDR2 SQIVND (reference sequence). CDR3 DNA: TGTGCCAGTAGTATTACAGGGGGGAGCACAGATACGCAGTATTTT. Its protein is CASSITGGSTDTQYF. Together with reference TRBV19 and TRBJ2-3, the CDR3 gives the full variable domain: DGGITQSPKYLFRKEGQNVTLSCEQNLNHDAMYWYRQDPGQGLRLIYYSQIVNDFQKGDIAEGYSVSREKKESFPLTVTSAQKNPTAFYLCASSITGGSTDTQYFGPGTRLTVL.

The rearrangement links TRBV15 to TRBJ2-1; D call uncertain. Trimming pared 2 bases from V and 0 bases from J, leaving 8 bases between. This CDR3 contains 15 residues. Germline values: CDR1 LNHNV, CDR2 YYDKDF (reference sequence). As DNA, the CDR3 is TGTGCCACCAGCAGAACAGCCAGCTCCTACAATGAGCAGTTCTTC. It codes for CATSRTASSYNEQFF.

CDR3 sequence reads: CASSSWDRERYGYTF. Here the CDR3 DNA reads TGTGCCAGCAGCTCCTGGGACAGGGAGAGATATGGCTACACCTTC. V gene TRBV11-2 combines with J gene TRBJ1-2; TRBD1 agrees at 9 bases. Germline CDR1 is SGHAT and CDR2 is FQNNGV. Trimming removed 4 bases from V and 5 bases from J; junction bases left unmatched: 8. The CDR3 extends over 15 amino acids.

The chain recombines TRBV5-1 with TRBJ1-1, with 9 bases lining up with TRBD1. Germline V gene lookup returns CDR1 SGHRS and CDR2 YFSETQ. J lost 7 bases, V lost 5 bases, and 3 bases had no gene match. The CDR3 sequence is 12 residues long. The DNA of the CDR3 is TGCGCCAGCAGTAGGACAGGGGTTGAAGCTTTCTTT. This sequence encodes CASSRTGVEAFF.

As for this clone: The same CDR3 can be traced to other DNA sequences in this sample. V gene TRBV15 combines with J gene TRBJ1-6, with D possibly matching TRBD1 (5 bases). V lost 0 bases and J 5 bases, leaving 8 bases between the germline ends. The CDR3 has 15 residues. Germline assignment: CDR1 LNHNV and CDR2 YYDKDF (reference sequence). As DNA, the CDR3 is TGTGCCACCAGCAGAGATCGGGGGGATAATTCACCCCTCCACTTT. Amino acids: CATSRDRGDNSPLHF.

This chain joins TRBV27 and TRBJ2-7, with TRBD2 matching 11 bases. CDR3 length: 15 residues. The V segment lost 4 bases and the J segment 2 bases; nucleotides outside the gene matches: 4. CDR1 MNHEY and CDR2 SMNVEV come from the germline V gene (reference sequence). CDR3 amino acids: CASSSPGLAAYEQYF. CDR3 bases: TGTGCCAGCAGTTCCCCGGGACTAGCGGCCTACGAGCAGTACTTC.

Only one count was recorded for this clone. The chain joins TRBV10-2 to TRBJ1-1, with D possibly being TRBD1 (5 bases). Trimming removed 10 bases from V and 4 bases from J, with 16 bases in between. The CDR3 contains 13 residues. CDR1 WSHSY and CDR2 SAAADI come from the germline V gene. CDR3 nucleotide sequence: TGCGCCACCCAGTTCAGGGAACGCACTGAAGCTTTCTTT. Translated: CATQFRERTEAFF.

The chain recombines TRBV1 with TRBJ1-6; the table calls TRBD1, which could not be checked here. TRBV1 is a pseudogene segment. The CDR3 loop spans 17 amino acids. The CDR3 DNA reads TGCACCAGCAGCCTTCACACCTGGGACAGGGGGTATTCACCCCTCCACTTT. Translating gives CTSSLHTWDRGYSPLHF.

The gene calls are TRBV5-1 and TRBJ2-7, with 9 bases lining up with TRBD1. With 3 bases clipped from V and 0 bases from J, the junction kept 7 bases outside the gene matches. CDR1 SGHRS and CDR2 YFSETQ come from the germline V gene. The CDR3 is made up of 16 amino acids. The CDR3 region is CASSSGTGRTSYEQYF. The CDR3 DNA reads TGCGCCAGCAGCTCCGGGACAGGGCGAACCTCCTACGAGCAGTACTTC.

The chain recombines TRBV25-1 with TRBJ2-3; D gene unclear. CDR3 size: 14 residues. V was clipped by 5 bases and J by 0 bases, with 9 bases between them. CDR1 MGHDK and CDR2 SYGVNS come from the germline V gene. In DNA, the CDR3 is TGTGCCAGCAGTCGACCAGGAAGCACAGATACGCAGTATTTT. Amino acid sequence: CASSRPGSTDTQYF.

This clone was counted only a few times. The chain recombines TRBV13 with TRBJ2-7, with D possibly TRBD1 on 6 matching bases. V lost 6 bases and J 5 bases, leaving 17 bases between the germline ends. Germline lookup yields CDR1 PRHDT and CDR2 FYEKMQ (reference sequence). The CDR3 spans 14 residues. This CDR3 reads CASSSGTSKHEQYF. Here the CDR3 DNA reads TGTGCCAGCAGTTCCGGGACATCCAAGCACGAGCAGTACTTC.

The table lists this clone with a count of one. The chain has TRBV6-1 and TRBJ1-2; D gene uncertain. The germline V gene encodes CDR1 MNHNS and CDR2 SASEGT. The CDR3 length is 14 residues. The germline V and J ends were trimmed by 2 bases and 6 bases, with 13 bases remaining between them. CDR3 nucleotide sequence: TGTGCCAGCAGTGAAAGCGGGTTCTTGGATGGCTACACCTTC. Translating it yields CASSESGFLDGYTF.

This chain uses TRBV19 with TRBJ2-7; 7 nucleotides match TRBD1. Germline trimming cut 6 bases from V and 0 bases from J; bases unmatched to any gene: 5. Germline V gives CDR1 LNHDA, CDR2 SQIVND (reference sequence). This CDR3 region has 14 residues. The CDR3 nucleotides are TGTGCCAGTAGCACGGGACAGTACTCCTACGAGCAGTACTTC. This encodes CASSTGQYSYEQYF.

As for this clone: Other nucleotide sequences from this sample produce the same CDR3. V gene TRBV9 combines with J gene TRBJ1-1, with a tentative D call TRBD1 (5 bases). The CDR3 extends over 13 amino acids. Germline lookup yields CDR1 SGDLS and CDR2 YYNGEE. Trimming took 4 bases from V and 2 from J, leaving 9 bases between them. The CDR3 region is CASSPGQNTEAFF. The CDR3 DNA sequence: TGTGCCAGCAGCCCAGGGCAAAACACTGAAGCTTTCTTT.

The chain carries TRBV5-1 and TRBJ2-7, with D maybe TRBD2 (5 bases). Germline CDR1 SGHRS, CDR2 YFSETQ. The CDR3 sequence is 14 residues long. The V gene lost 2 bases and the J gene lost 2 bases, with 11 bases spanning the gap. Here the CDR3 reads CASSFRDLPYEQYF. As DNA, the CDR3 is TGCGCCAGCAGCTTCCGGGATCTCCCCTACGAGCAGTACTTC.

The chain is built from TRBV19 and TRBJ2-7, with D maybe TRBD1 (5 bases). The CDR3 totals 12 residues. V lost 5 bases and J lost 3, with 8 bases in between. The germline V gene encodes CDR1 LNHDA and CDR2 SQIVND (reference sequence). The CDR3 is CASSGRDYEQYF. In nucleotides, the CDR3 is TGTGCCAGTAGTGGCAGGGACTACGAGCAGTACTTC.